What follows are 9 T cell receptor beta chains derived from one specimen sequenced in a study of blood T cells in healthy people across ages (dated by TCRdb to about 2015). The method behind the library was 5' RACE. The sample was run on an Illumina HiSeq 2500. A second PCR of roughly 7 to 11 cycles was performed with a sample-barcoded 5' primer and a J-beta primer mix. The public reads were reprocessed in TCRdb via fastp at Q25 and MiXCR, keeping in-frame beta chains. Under each unique CDR3 protein, matching rows form one entry showing the most common genes and DNA. The sample data list around 900,000 distinct CDR3 sequences, and under 30% of these were observed just once. Jointly, the top ten make up 17% of the sample. Sample: blood. Every receptor here comes from an elderly woman in good health.

The chain employs TRBV20-1 and TRBJ2-7; TRBD2 agrees at 8 bases. V gave up 1 base and J gave up 3 bases; unmatched junction bases: 8. The germline CDR1 and CDR2 sequences are DFQATT and SNEGSKA (reference sequence). CDR3 length equals 15 residues. CDR3 DNA: TGCAGTGCTAGAGGGGGGCCGGGAGGGGGCTACGAGCAGTACTTC. Its protein product is CSARGGPGGGYEQYF.

Ten or more counts support this clonotype. The chain is built from TRBV28 and TRBJ2-1, with 10 positions matching TRBD2. Germline CDR1 MDHEN, CDR2 SYDVKM. V trimming: 2 bases; J trimming: 9 bases; junction bases outside the gene matches: 7. The CDR3 extends over 15 amino acids. CDR3 sequence: CASSLRGSSGGEQFF. The CDR3 bases are TGTGCCAGCAGTTTAAGGGGGTCTAGCGGGGGTGAGCAGTTCTTC.

The rearrangement joins TRBV20-1 to TRBJ1-2, with D tentatively TRBD1 (5 bases). With 1 base removed from V and 7 bases from J, the gap between germline ends came to 10 bases. The CDR3 has 12 amino acids. Germline assignment: CDR1 DFQATT and CDR2 SNEGSKA (reference sequence). The CDR3 bases are TGCAGTGCTAGAGGGCAGGGCGGTGGCTACACCTTC. It specifies CSARGQGGGYTF.

This clonotype appeared many times. The chain employs TRBV6-5 and TRBJ1-2; D gene ambiguous. Germline V CDR1 and CDR2: MNHEY, SVGAGI. V lost 8 bases and J 8 bases, leaving 18 bases between the germline ends. The CDR3 sequence is 13 residues long. In DNA form, the CDR3 reads TGTGCCAGCGCTTCTAGTGGGTTCAGCGGCTACACCTTC. Protein sequence: CASASSGFSGYTF.

This clonotype was detected only once. One junction end disagrees with the germline gene, perhaps due to a read error. The chain is built from TRBV6-5 and TRBJ2-3, with 7 bases fitting TRBD1. Germline-derived CDR1 and CDR2 are MNHEY and SVGAGI. This CDR3 has 16 amino acids. The CDR3 protein is CANSYSPTGSTDTQYF. For the CDR3, the DNA is TGTGCCAACAGTTACTCACCGACAGGGAGCACAGATACGCAGTATTTT.

The CDR3, as DNA: TGTGCCAGCAGCGGGACAGGGGTATTAGGCTACACCTTC. It is translated as CASSGTGVLGYTF. The J gene is TRBJ1-2, the V gene TRBV13, with 10 bases fitting TRBD1. The J segment lost 8 bases and the V segment lost 5 bases, leaving 5 bases of the junction unmatched. The V gene's germline CDR1 is PRHDT and CDR2 FYEKMQ (reference sequence). The CDR3 covers 13 residues.

This clonotype appeared many times. The gene calls are TRBV7-9 and TRBJ1-2, with D possibly being TRBD1 (5 bases). Trimming took 5 bases from V and 5 from J, leaving 9 bases between them. Germline V gene sequence: CDR1 SEHNR, CDR2 FQNEAQ (reference sequence). CDR3 length: 12 amino acids. CDR3 sequence: CASSTTEYGYTF. CDR3 sequence (DNA): TGTGCCAGCAGCACGACAGAGTATGGCTACACCTTC.

This clonotype was seen repeatedly, ten times or more. The chain's CDR3 is CSASNPGQGTRETQYF. In DNA, the CDR3 is TGCAGTGCTAGCAATCCGGGACAGGGGACGCGGGAGACCCAGTACTTC. The rearrangement uses TRBV20-1 and TRBJ2-5, with 10 bases that match TRBD1. Looked up from germline, CDR1 is DFQATT and CDR2 is SNEGSKA (reference sequence). This CDR3 has 16 residues. J gave up 5 bases and V 3 bases, and 12 bases lay outside the gene matches.

This clonotype has only a few counts. V and J are TRBV6-6 and TRBJ2-3; D may be TRBD1 or TRBD2 (5 bases each). V shed 6 bases and J shed 2 bases, with 12 bases lying between them. Looked up from germline, CDR1 is MNHNY and CDR2 is SVGAGI (reference sequence). The CDR3 runs to 14 residues. The CDR3 region is CASRGDGPTDTQYF. CDR3 coding DNA: TGTGCCAGCAGGGGGGACGGCCCCACAGATACGCAGTATTTT.